Sequencing of this TCR beta chain was carried out in a study of T-cell memory formation after mild COVID-19. The sample holds a few counts of this clonotype. Germline V gene lookup returns CDR1 SGHRS and CDR2 YFSETQ. V lost 0 bases, J lost 7 bases, and 15 bases lay in between. The CDR3 is made up of 15 amino acids. TCRdb ran MiXCR on the 5' RACE reads and lists one entry per CDR3 protein. Of around 390,000 distinct CDR3 sequences detected, approximately 15% appear once; the ten largest clones hold 20% to 25%. The rearrangement links TRBV5-1 to TRBJ2-3; a weak D match, TRBD1 (5 bases). This clonotype originated in a man between 18 and 29 years old who had mild COVID-19 (a few samples of this study predate the infection). Cell type and time point are not known. The sample comprised PBMCs or a T cell subset sorted from them (not recorded which). CDR3 sequence reads: CASSLEGYISYTQYF. Here the CDR3 DNA reads TGCGCCAGCAGCTTGGAGGGGTATATTTCATATACGCAGTATTTT.